The clone carrying this T cell receptor beta chain was detected only once. This sample stems from a study of blood T cell repertoires in COVID-19. Clones were read by immunoSEQ multiplex PCR, and TCRdb kept only the in-frame ones, dropping some. In the table there are 200,000 to 300,000 clones, over 80% of which are singletons. The CDR3 is 15 amino acids. Germline values: CDR1 SNHLY, CDR2 FYNNEI. The J segment lost 6 bases and the V segment lost 7 bases, leaving 14 bases of the junction unmatched. The sequenced sample was peripheral blood. The chain couples TRBV2 to TRBJ1-2; 7 positions agree with TRBD1. The TCR was taken from a man aged 35 to 55 with acute or convalescent COVID-19. This CDR3 is CASTRTGPTGDGYTF. The CDR3 coding sequence is TGTGCCAGCACCCGGACAGGCCCGACGGGGGATGGCTACACCTTC.